This T cell receptor (beta chain) is from a study of shared clonotypes between healthy human individuals. CDR1 is SGHTA and CDR2 is FQGNSA in the germline V gene. CDR3 size: 12 residues. Trimming removed 3 bases from V and 5 bases from J, with 8 bases in between. General study findings and limits: Lower generation probabilities were found for non-shared clonotypes than for those shared by all four donors.

Concerning this clone itself: As yet, its antigen is unknown.

Execution of the assay was at deep level. TCRdb's copy holds only in-frame clones and misses some; the assay was immunoSEQ multiplex PCR. The sample records 800,000 to 950,000 clones, about 96% being singletons. It was CD45RO-negative cells, positively selected for CCR7, that made up naive CD8 cells, with terminally differentiated effector memory CD45RA+ cells excluded. Participating donors were healthy, HIV-negative adults free of recent acute infections or vaccinations. This rearrangement joins TRBV7-2 to TRBJ2-7, with D possibly being TRBD1 (5 bases). This TCR came from a man aged 25-45 years in good health. Sequenced sample: naive CD8+ T cells sorted from blood. The CDR3 loop is CASSFIRDEQYF. The CDR3 DNA sequence: TGTGCCAGCAGCTTTATCAGGGACGAGCAGTACTTC.